This TCR beta chain stems from a study of beta chain features in type 1 diabetes. As for the study in general: Sorted cells examined across all samples numbered 107,917,701.

Study conclusions and caveats: TCRB CDR3s from Type 1 diabetes patients were moderately but significantly shorter in all four CD4+ subsets. Here, the possible influence of HLA type (on TCRB rearrangement) remained unresolved. Over-representation of high TCR-expressing cells was a possible consequence of cDNA sequencing.

Sequencing targeted expressed TCRB transcripts, as all isolated RNA had been reverse transcribed. This table comes from immunoSEQ multiplex PCR, and its TCRdb copy is limited to in-frame clones, with some not included. The repertoire holds roughly 100,000 clones, with about 26% as singletons. The CDR3 runs to 13 residues. CDR1 is SGHRS and CDR2 is YFSETQ in the germline V gene. V lost 2 bases, J lost 4 bases, and 7 bases lay in between. Sorting with CD45RO/CCR7/CD25/CD127/CD95/CD27 yielded naive, central memory, regulatory and stem-like memory CD4+ cells. This clone has more than one count but fewer than ten. Its antigen is not identified.

Material for sequencing was central memory CD4+ T cells from blood. The chain links TRBV5-1 to TRBJ1-3; D may be TRBD1 (6 bases). The TCR originated in a woman aged 18-29 years with type 1 diabetes. CDR3 nucleotides: TGCGCCAGCAGCTTAACAGGGGGAAACACCATATATTTT. This encodes CASSLTGGNTIYF.